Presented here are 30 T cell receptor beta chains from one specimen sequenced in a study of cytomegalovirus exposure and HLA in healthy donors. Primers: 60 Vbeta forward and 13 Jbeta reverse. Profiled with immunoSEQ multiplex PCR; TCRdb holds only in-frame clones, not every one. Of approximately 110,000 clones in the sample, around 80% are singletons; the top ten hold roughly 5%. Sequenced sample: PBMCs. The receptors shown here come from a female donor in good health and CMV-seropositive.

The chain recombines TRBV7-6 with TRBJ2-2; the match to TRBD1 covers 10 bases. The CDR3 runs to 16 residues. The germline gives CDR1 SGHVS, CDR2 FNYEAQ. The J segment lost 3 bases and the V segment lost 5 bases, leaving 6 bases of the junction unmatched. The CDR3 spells CASSTGTGVDTGELFF. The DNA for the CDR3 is TGTGCCAGCAGCACTGGGACAGGGGTCGACACCGGGGAGCTGTTTTTT.

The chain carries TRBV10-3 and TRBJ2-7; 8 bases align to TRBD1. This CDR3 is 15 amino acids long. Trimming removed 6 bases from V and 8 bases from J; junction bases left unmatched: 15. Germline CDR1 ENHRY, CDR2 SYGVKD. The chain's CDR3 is CAISGPGQVNPKQYF. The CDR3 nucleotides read TGTGCCATCAGCGGACCGGGACAGGTTAACCCCAAGCAGTACTTC.

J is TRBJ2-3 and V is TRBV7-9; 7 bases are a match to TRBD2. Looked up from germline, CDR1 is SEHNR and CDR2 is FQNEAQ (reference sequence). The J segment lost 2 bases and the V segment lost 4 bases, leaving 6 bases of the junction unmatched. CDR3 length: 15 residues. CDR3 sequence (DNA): TGTGCCAGCAGCTGGAGGGCGGGAGACACAGATACGCAGTATTTT. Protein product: CASSWRAGDTDTQYF.

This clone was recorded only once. The DNA of the CDR3 is TGTGCCAGCACCTTCCACCCAGGGGGGAATGAGCAGTTCTTC. It codes for CASTFHPGGNEQFF. The chain has TRBV13 and TRBJ2-1, with D possibly being TRBD1 (7 bases). Germline assignment: CDR1 PRHDT and CDR2 FYEKMQ (reference sequence). V lost 7 bases and J 7 bases, leaving 17 bases between the germline ends. This CDR3 region has 14 residues. Variable domain in full (rest from reference TRBV13 and TRBJ2-1): AAGVIQSPRHLIKEKRETATLKCYPIPRHDTVYWYQQGPGQDPQFLISFYEKMQSDKGSIPDRFSAQQFSDYHSELNMSSLELGDSALYFCASTFHPGGNEQFFGPGTRLTVL.

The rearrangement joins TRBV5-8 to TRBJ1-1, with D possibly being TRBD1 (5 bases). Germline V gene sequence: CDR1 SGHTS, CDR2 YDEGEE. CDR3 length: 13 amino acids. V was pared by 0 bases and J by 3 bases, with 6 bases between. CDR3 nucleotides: TGTGCCAGCAGCTTGGACAGGTACACTGAAGCTTTCTTT. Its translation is CASSLDRYTEAFF.

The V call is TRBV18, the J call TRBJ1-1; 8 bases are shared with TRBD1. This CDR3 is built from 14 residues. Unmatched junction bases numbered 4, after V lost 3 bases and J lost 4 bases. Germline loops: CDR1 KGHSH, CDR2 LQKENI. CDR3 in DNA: TGTGCCAGCTCACCTGGACAGGGCGGCACTGAAGCTTTCTTT. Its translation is CASSPGQGGTEAFF.

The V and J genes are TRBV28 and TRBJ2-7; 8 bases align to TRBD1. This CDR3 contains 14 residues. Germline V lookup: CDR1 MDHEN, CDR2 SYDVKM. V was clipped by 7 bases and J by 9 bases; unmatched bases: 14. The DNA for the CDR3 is TGTGCCAGCACCCAGGGGGCCCTATACCGGGGGCAGTACTTC. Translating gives CASTQGALYRGQYF.

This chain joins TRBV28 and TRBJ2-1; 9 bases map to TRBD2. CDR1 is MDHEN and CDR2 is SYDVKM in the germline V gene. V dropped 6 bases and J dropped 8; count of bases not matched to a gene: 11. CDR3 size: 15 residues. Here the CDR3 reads CASSLGLAGSHEQFF. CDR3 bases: TGTGCCAGCAGCCTAGGGCTAGCGGGGTCCCATGAGCAGTTCTTC.

CDR3 in DNA: TGTGCCAGTAGTATTGGTGTTTCGGGGGGGGAGACCCAGTACTTC. As protein: CASSIGVSGGETQYF. The genes are TRBV19 and TRBJ2-5; 8 nucleotides align to TRBD2. This CDR3 spans 15 amino acids. Germline loops: CDR1 LNHDA, CDR2 SQIVND (reference sequence). V trimming: 3 bases; J trimming: 5 bases; junction bases outside the gene matches: 8.

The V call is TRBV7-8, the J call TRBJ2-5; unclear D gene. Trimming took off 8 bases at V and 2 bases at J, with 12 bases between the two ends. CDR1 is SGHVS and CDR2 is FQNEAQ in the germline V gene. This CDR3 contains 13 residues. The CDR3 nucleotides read TGTGCCAGCCATCTGAGAAAACAAGAGACCCAGTACTTC. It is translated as CASHLRKQETQYF.

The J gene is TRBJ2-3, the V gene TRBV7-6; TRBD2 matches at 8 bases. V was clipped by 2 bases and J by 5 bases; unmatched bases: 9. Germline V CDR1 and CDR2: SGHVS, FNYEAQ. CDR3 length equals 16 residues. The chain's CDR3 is CASSLRGGSMRDTQYF. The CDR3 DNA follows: TGTGCCAGCAGCTTACGGGGGGGCTCAATGAGAGATACGCAGTATTTT.

The CDR3 is CASKLAGGSYNEQFF. In DNA form, the CDR3 reads TGTGCCAGCAAACTAGCGGGCGGCTCCTACAATGAGCAGTTCTTC. The rearrangement uses TRBV5-4 and TRBJ2-1; 9 positions agree with TRBD2. V lost 6 bases, J lost 0 bases, and 4 bases stayed unmatched. The CDR3 has 15 residues. From germline, CDR1 is SGHNT and CDR2 YYREEE (reference sequence).

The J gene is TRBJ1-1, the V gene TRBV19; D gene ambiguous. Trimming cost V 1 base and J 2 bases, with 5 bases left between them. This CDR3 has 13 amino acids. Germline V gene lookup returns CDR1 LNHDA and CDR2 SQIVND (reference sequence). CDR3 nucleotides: TGTGCCAGTAGTATAGCTGTCAACACTGAAGCTTTCTTT. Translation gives CASSIAVNTEAFF.

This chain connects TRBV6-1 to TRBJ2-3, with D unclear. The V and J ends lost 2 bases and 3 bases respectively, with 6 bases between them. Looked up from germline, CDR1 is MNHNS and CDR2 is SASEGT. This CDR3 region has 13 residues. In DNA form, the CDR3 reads TGTGCCAGCAGTGAAAAAGAGACAGATACGCAGTATTTT. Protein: CASSEKETDTQYF.

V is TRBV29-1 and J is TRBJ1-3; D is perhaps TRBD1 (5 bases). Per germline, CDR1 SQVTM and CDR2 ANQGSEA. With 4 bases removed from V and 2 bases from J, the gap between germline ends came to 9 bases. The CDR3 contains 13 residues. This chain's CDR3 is CSVGGTAGNTIYF. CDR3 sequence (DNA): TGCAGCGTTGGGGGGACTGCTGGAAACACCATATATTTT.

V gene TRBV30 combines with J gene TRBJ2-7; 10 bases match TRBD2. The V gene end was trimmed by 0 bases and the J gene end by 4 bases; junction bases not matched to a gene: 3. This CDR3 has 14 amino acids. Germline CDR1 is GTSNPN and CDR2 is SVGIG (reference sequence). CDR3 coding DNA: TGTGCCTGGAGTGTACCTAGCGGGAGTTACGAGCAGTACTTC. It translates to CAWSVPSGSYEQYF.

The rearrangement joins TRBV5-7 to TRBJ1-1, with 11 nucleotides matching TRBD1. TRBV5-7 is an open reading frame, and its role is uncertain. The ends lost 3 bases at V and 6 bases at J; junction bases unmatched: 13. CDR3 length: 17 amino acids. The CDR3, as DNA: TGTGCCAGCAGCTCGGACAGGGGGCAAGTTTTGAGGGCTGAAGCTTTCTTT. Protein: CASSSDRGQVLRAEAFF.

The CDR3 loop is CASSSSGVRGYNEQFF. CDR3 coding DNA: TGTGCCAGCAGCAGCAGCGGGGTGAGGGGCTACAATGAGCAGTTCTTC. The rearrangement uses TRBV7-2 and TRBJ2-1; 7 bases are a match to TRBD2. V lost 5 bases and J lost 3; bases outside the gene matches: 10. This CDR3 contains 16 residues. Germline CDR1 is SGHTA and CDR2 is FQGNSA.

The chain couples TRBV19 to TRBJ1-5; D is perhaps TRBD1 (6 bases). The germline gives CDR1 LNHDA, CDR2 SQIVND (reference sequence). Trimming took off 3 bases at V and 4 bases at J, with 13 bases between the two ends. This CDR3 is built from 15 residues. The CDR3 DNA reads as TGTGCCAGTAGTATGGACAGCCCTCTTAATCAGCCCCAGCATTTT. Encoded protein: CASSMDSPLNQPQHF. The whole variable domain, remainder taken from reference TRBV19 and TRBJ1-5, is DGGITQSPKYLFRKEGQNVTLSCEQNLNHDAMYWYRQDPGQGLRLIYYSQIVNDFQKGDIAEGYSVSREKKESFPLTVTSAQKNPTAFYLCASSMDSPLNQPQHFGDGTRLSIL.

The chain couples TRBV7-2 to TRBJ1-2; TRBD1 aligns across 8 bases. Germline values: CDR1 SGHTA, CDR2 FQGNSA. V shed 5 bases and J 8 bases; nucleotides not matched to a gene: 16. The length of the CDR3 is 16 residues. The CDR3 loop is CASSPRRRGPLGGYTF. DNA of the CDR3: TGTGCCAGCAGCCCGAGACGCAGGGGGCCTCTCGGAGGCTACACCTTC.

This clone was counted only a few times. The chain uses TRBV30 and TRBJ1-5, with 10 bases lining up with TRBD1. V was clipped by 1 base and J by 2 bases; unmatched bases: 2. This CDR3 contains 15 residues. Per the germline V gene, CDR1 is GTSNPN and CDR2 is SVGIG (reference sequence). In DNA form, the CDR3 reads TGTGCCTGGAGTGGACAGGGGGCAGGCAATCAGCCCCAGCATTTT. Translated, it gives CAWSGQGAGNQPQHF. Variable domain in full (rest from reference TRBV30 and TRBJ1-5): SQTIHQWPATLVQPVGSPLSLECTVEGTSNPNLYWYRQAAGRGLQLLFYSVGIGQISSEVPQNLSASRPQDRQFILSSKKLLLSDSGFYLCAWSGQGAGNQPQHFGDGTRLSIL.

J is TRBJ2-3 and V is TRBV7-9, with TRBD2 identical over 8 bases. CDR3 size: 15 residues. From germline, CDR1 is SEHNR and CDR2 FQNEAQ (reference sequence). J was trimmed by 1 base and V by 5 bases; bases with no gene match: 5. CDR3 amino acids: CASSRRGGGTDTQYF. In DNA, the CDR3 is TGTGCCAGCAGCCGACGGGGGGGCGGCACAGATACGCAGTATTTT.

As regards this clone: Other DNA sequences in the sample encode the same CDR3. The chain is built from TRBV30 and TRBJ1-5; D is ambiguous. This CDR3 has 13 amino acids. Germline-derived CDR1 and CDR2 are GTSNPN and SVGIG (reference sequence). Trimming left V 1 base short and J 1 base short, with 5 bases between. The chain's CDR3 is CAWSGQSNQPQHF. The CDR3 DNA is TGTGCCTGGAGTGGGCAGAGCAATCAGCCCCAGCATTTT.

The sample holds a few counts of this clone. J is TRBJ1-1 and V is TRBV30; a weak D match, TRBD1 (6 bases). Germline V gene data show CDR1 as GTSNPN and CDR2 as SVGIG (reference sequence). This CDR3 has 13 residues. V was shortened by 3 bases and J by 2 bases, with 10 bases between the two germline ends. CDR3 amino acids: CAWSSQGNTEAFF. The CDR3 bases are TGTGCCTGGAGCTCACAGGGAAACACTGAAGCTTTCTTT.

The CDR3 is CASSVETGGTNEKLFF. The CDR3 nucleotides are TGTGCCAGCAGTGTAGAGACAGGGGGGACTAATGAAAAACTGTTTTTT. The chain carries TRBV6-1 and TRBJ1-4; 9 positions agree with TRBD1. Germline V gene sequence: CDR1 MNHNS, CDR2 SASEGT. The CDR3 length is 16 residues. With 4 bases clipped from V and 2 bases from J, the junction kept 5 bases outside the gene matches.

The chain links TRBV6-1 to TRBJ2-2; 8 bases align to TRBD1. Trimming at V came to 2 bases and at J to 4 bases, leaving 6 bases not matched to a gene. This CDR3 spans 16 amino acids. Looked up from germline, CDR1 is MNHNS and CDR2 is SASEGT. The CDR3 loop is CASSEPGQGGTGELFF. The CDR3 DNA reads TGTGCCAGCAGTGAACCTGGACAGGGCGGCACCGGGGAGCTGTTTTTT.

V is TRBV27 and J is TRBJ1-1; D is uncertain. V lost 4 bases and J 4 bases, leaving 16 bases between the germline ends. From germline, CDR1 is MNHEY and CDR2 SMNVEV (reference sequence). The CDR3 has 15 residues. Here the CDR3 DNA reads TGTGCCAGCAGTTCCCGGGGTGGCAGAGCCACTGAAGCTTTCTTT. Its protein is CASSSRGGRATEAFF.

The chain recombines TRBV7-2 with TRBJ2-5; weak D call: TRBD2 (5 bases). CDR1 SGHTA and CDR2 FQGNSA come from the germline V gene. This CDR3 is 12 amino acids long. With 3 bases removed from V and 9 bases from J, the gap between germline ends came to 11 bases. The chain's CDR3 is CASSFTTLAQYF. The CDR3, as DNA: TGTGCCAGCAGCTTCACCACACTAGCCCAGTACTTC.

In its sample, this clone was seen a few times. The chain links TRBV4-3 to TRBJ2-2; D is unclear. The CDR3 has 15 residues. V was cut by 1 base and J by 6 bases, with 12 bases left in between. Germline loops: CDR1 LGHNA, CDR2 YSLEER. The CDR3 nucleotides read TGCGCCAGCAGCCAAGTTCTAGACGTCCCCGGGGAGCTGTTTTTT. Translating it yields CASSQVLDVPGELFF.

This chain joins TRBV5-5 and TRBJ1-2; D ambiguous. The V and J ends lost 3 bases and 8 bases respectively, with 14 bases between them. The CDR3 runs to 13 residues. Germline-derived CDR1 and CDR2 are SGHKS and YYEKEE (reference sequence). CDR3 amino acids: CASSSDLTGGYTF. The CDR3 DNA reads TGTGCCAGCAGCTCAGACCTGACGGGGGGCTACACCTTC.